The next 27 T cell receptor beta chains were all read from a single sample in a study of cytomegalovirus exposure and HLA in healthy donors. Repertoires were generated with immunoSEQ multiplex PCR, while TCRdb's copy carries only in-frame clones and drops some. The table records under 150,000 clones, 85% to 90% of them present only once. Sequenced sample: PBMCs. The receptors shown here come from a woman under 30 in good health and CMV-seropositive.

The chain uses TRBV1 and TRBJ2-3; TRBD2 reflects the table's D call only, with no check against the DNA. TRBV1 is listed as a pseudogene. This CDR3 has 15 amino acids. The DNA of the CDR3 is TGCACCAGCAGCCGGCGGGGGGGCGGCACAGATACGCAGTATTTT. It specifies CTSSRRGGGTDTQYF.

CDR3 in amino acids: CASSLASRSSTGELFF. The CDR3, as DNA: TGTGCCAGCAGCTTGGCGAGTCGGTCGAGCACCGGGGAGCTGTTTTTT. The gene calls are TRBV5-4 and TRBJ2-2; D remains unclear. Germline V gene lookup returns CDR1 SGHNT and CDR2 YYREEE (reference sequence). The CDR3 is 16 residues long. Trimming shortened V by 0 bases and J by 4 bases, and 13 bases separated the two germline ends.

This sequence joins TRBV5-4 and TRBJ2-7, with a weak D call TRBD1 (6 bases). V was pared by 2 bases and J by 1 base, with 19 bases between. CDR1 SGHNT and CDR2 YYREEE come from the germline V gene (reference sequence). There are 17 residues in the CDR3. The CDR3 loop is CASSLGLGTGNSYEQYF. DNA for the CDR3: TGTGCCAGCAGCTTAGGGCTGGGTACAGGGAATTCCTACGAGCAGTACTTC.

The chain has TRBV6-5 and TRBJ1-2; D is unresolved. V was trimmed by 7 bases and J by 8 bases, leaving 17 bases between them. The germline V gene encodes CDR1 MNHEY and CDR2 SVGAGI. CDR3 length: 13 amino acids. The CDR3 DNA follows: TGTGCCAGCACCACACCTAGGTTGAAAGGCTACACCTTC. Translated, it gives CASTTPRLKGYTF.

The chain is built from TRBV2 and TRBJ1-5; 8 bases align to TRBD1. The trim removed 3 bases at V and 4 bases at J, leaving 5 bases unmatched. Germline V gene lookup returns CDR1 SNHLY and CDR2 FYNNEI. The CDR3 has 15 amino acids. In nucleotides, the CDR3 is TGTGCCAGCAGTGAGGGGTACAGGGGGAATCAGCCCCAGCATTTT. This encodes CASSEGYRGNQPQHF.

This CDR3 reads CASSPADRAGYGYTF. CDR3 nucleotides: TGTGCCAGCAGCCCCGCCGACAGGGCCGGGTATGGCTACACCTTC. The V and J genes are TRBV7-9 and TRBJ1-2, with 7 nucleotides matching TRBD1. CDR1 and CDR2 (germline): SEHNR, FQNEAQ (reference sequence). V dropped 5 bases and J dropped 5; count of bases not matched to a gene: 11. This CDR3 region has 15 residues.

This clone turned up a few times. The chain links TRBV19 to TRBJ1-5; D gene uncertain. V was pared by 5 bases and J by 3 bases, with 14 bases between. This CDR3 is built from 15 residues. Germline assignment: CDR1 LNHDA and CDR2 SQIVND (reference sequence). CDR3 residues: CASSATVFSNQPQHF. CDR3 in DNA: TGTGCCAGTAGTGCCACAGTATTCTCCAATCAGCCCCAGCATTTT.

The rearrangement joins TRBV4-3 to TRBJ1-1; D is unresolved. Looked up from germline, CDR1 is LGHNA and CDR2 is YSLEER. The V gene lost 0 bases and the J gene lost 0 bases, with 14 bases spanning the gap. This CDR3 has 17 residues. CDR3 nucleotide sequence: TGCGCCAGCAGCCAAGATCCCCCGACTGTGATGAACACTGAAGCTTTCTTT. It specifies CASSQDPPTVMNTEAFF.

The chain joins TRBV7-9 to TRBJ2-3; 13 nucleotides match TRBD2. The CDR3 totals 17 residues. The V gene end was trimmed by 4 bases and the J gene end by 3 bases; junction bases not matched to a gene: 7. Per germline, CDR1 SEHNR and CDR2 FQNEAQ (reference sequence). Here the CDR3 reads CASSWRTSGSNTDTQYF. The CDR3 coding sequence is TGTGCCAGCAGCTGGAGGACTAGCGGGAGTAATACAGATACGCAGTATTTT.

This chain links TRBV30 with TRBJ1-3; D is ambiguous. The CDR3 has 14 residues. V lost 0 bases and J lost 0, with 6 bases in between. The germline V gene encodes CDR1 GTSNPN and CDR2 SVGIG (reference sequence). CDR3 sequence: CAWSVASSGNTIYF. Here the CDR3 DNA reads TGTGCCTGGAGTGTAGCGAGCTCTGGAAACACCATATATTTT.

In nucleotides, the CDR3 is TGTGCCAGCAGCCACCCCCGGGATACGCAGTATTTT. It codes for CASSHPRDTQYF. This sequence joins TRBV7-9 and TRBJ2-3; D not certain. V gave up 5 bases and J gave up 6 bases, with 9 bases separating them. Germline CDR1 reads SEHNR; CDR2 reads FQNEAQ (reference sequence). The CDR3 runs 12 residues. Complete variable domain (other parts from reference TRBV7-9 and TRBJ2-3): DTGVSQNPRHKITKRGQNVTFRCDPISEHNRLYWYRQTLGQGPEFLTYFQNEAQLEKSRLLSDRFSAERPKGSFSTLEIQRTEQGDSAMYLCASSHPRDTQYFGPGTRLTVL.

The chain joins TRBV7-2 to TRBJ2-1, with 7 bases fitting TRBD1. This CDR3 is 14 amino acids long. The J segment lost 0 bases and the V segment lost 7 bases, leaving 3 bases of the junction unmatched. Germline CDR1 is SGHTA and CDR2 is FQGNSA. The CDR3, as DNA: TGTGCCAGCAAGGGGGCTCTCTCCTACAATGAGCAGTTCTTC. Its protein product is CASKGALSYNEQFF.

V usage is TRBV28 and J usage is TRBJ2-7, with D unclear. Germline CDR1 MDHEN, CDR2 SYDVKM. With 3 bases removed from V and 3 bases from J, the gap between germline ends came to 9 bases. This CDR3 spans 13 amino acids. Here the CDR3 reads CASSFLAHYEQYF. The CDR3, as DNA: TGTGCCAGCAGTTTCTTAGCCCACTACGAGCAGTACTTC. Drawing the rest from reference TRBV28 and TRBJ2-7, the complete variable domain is DVKVTQSSRYLVKRTGEKVFLECVQDMDHENMFWYRQDPGLGLRLIYFSYDVKMKEKGDIPEGYSVSREKKERFSLILESASTNQTSMYLCASSFLAHYEQYFGPGTRLTVT.

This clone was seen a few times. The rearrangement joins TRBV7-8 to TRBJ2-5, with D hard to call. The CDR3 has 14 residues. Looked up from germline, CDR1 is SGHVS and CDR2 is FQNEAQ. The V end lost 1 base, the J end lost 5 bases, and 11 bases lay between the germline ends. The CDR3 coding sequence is TGTGCCAGCAGCTTAGTCGACTTCTTCGAGACCCAGTACTTC. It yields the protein CASSLVDFFETQYF.

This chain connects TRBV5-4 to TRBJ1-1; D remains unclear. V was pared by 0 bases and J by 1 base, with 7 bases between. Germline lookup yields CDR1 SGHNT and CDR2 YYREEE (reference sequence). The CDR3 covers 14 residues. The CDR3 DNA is TGTGCCAGCAGCTTGGCCGGTTGGAACACTGAAGCTTTCTTT. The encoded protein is CASSLAGWNTEAFF.

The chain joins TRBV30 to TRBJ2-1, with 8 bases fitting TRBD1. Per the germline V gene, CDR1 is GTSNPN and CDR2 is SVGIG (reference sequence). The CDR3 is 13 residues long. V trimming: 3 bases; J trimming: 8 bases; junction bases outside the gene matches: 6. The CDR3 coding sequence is TGTGCCTGGAGGCAGACAGGGGACCATGAGCAGTTCTTC. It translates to CAWRQTGDHEQFF.

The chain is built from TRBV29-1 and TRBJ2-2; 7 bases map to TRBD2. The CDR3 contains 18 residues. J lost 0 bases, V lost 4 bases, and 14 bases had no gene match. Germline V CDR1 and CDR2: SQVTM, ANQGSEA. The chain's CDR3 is CSVGPDFGRGANTGELFF. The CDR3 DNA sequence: TGCAGCGTTGGCCCGGATTTTGGACGGGGGGCGAACACCGGGGAGCTGTTTTTT.

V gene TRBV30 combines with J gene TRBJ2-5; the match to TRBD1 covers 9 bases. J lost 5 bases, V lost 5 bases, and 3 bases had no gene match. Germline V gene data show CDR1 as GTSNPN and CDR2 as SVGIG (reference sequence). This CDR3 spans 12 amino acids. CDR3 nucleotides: TGTGCCTGGGGGGACAGGGTGGAGACCCAGTACTTC. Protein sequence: CAWGDRVETQYF.

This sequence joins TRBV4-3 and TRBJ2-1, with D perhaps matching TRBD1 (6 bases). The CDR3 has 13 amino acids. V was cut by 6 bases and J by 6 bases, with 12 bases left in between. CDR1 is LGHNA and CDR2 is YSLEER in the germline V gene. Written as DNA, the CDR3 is TGCGCCAGCAGTTTTAAAGGGGGCAATGAGCAGTTCTTC. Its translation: CASSFKGGNEQFF.

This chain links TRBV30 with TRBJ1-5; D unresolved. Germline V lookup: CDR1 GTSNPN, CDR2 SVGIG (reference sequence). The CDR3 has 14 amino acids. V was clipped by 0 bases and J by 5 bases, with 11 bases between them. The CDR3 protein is CAWSVSSVDQPQHF. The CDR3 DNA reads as TGTGCCTGGAGTGTATCATCAGTGGATCAGCCCCAGCATTTT.

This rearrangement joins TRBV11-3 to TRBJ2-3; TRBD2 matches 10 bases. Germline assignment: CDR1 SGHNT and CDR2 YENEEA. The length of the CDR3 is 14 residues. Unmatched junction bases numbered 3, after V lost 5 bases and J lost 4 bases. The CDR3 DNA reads TGTGCCAGCAGCCCCGGGACTAGCGCAGATACGCAGTATTTT. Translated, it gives CASSPGTSADTQYF.

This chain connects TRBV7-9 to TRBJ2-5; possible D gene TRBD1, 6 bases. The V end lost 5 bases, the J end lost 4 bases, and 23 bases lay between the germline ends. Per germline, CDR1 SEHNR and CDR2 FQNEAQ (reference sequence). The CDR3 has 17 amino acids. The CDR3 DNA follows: TGTGCCAGCAGCCAAGAATTACCAGGGGTGGTTGGAGAGACCCAGTACTTC. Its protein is CASSQELPGVVGETQYF.

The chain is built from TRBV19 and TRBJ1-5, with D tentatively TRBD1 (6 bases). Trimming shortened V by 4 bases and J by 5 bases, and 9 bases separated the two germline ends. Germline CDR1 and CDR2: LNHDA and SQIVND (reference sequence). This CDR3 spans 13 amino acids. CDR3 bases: TGTGCCAGTAGTAGGGACACGGATCAGCCCCAGCATTTT. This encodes CASSRDTDQPQHF.

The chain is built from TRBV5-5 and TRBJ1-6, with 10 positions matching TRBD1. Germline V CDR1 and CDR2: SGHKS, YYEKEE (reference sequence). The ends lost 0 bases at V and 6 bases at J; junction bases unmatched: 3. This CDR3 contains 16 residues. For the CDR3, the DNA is TGTGCCAGCAGCTTGGTTGGGACAGGGGCTAATTCACCCCTCCACTTT. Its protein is CASSLVGTGANSPLHF.

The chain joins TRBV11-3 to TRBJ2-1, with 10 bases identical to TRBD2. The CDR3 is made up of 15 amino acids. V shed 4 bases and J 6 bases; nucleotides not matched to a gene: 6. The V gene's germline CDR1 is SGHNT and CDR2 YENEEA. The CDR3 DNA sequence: TGTGCCAGCAGCTGGAGCGGGAGGGCTGGCAATGAGCAGTTCTTC. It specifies CASSWSGRAGNEQFF.

CDR3 DNA sequence: TGTGCCAGCAGCACCGCAGGGGACTCTGGGGCCAACGTCCTGACTTTC. It encodes CASSTAGDSGANVLTF. The chain couples TRBV27 to TRBJ2-6, with D maybe TRBD1 (6 bases). Trimming left V 6 bases short and J 0 bases short, with 12 bases between. Germline V gene lookup returns CDR1 MNHEY and CDR2 SMNVEV (reference sequence). The CDR3 consists of 16 residues.

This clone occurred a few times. The CDR3 sequence is CASSEQGSGNTIYF. CDR3 in DNA: TGTGCCAGCAGTGAACAGGGCTCTGGAAACACCATATATTTT. This chain connects TRBV6-1 to TRBJ1-3; tentative D call: TRBD1 (5 bases). From germline, CDR1 is MNHNS and CDR2 SASEGT. The ends were cut back, 2 bases at V and 0 bases at J, with 5 bases in the middle. This CDR3 comprises 14 residues.